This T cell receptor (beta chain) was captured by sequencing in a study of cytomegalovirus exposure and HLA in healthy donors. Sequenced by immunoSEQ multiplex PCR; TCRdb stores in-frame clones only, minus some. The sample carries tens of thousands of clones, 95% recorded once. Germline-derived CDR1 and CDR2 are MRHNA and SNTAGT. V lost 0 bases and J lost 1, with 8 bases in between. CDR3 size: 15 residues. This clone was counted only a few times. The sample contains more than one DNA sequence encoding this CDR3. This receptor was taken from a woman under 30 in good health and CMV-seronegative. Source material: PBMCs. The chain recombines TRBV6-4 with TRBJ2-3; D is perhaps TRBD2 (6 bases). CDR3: CASSDSSGGTDTQYF. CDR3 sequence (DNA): TGTGCCAGCAGTGACTCTAGCGGAGGCACAGATACGCAGTATTTT.